In its sample, the clone carrying this T cell receptor (beta chain) was seen a few times. Study members were between about 18 and 100 years old and lived in 25 or so US regions. Participants had their cohort set by participant-reported clinical history. Per the study methods: From reference gene primer amplification, estimates of nucleated cell counts were derived. The method was immunoSEQ multiplex PCR; TCRdb's version includes in-frame clones alone and lacks a portion of them. V and J calls and clone size follow that table, whereas D and trimming were derived from the DNA. The sample has about 190,000 clones; around 86% are singletons. This specimen comes from a study of blood T cell repertoires in COVID-19. Study overall: The analysed material was cDNA or gDNA that came from T cells, B-cell-depleted T cells, or PBMCs.

Germline CDR1 MDHEN, CDR2 SYDVKM. The V end was cut by 1 base, the J end by 3 bases, with 7 bases between. This CDR3 has 13 amino acids. This clonotype was obtained from a man aged 35-49 years with acute COVID-19. The chain links TRBV28 to TRBJ2-7, with D hard to call. The sequenced sample was PBMCs or T cells enriched from blood (not recorded which). Here the CDR3 reads CASSLSRYYEQYF. The CDR3 nucleotides are TGTGCCAGCAGTTTATCTCGGTACTACGAGCAGTACTTC.